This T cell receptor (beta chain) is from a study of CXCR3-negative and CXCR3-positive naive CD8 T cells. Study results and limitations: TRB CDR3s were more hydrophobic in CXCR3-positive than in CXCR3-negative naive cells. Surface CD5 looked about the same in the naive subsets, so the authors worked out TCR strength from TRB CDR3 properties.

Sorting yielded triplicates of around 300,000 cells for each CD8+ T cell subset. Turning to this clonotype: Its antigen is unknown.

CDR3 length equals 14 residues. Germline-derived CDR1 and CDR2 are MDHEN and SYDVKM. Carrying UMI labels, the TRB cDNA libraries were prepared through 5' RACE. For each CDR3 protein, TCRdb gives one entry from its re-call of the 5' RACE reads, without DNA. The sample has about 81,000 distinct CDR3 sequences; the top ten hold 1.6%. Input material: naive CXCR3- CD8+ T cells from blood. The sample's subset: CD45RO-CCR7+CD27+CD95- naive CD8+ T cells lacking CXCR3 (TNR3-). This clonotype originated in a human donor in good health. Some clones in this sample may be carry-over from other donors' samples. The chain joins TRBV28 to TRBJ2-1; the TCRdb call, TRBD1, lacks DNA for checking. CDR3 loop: CASRWADRGNEQFF.